These T cell receptor beta chains were read from a single sample in a study of breast tumors, draining lymph nodes, adjacent tissues. TCRdb reprocessed the multiplex PCR reads via MiXCR and lists one record per CDR3 protein. The sample has 190,000 or so distinct CDR3 sequences, 31% seen once. The sequencing sample was made of axillary lymph node tissue. Source of these receptors: a female donor with breast cancer. Some clones in this sample may be carry-over from other donors' samples. The CDR3 runs from the conserved cysteine through the conserved F or W. The order of the fields is CDR3 length, J gene, D gene, V gene, clone size, CDR3 DNA, CDR3 protein. A D gene is named only where the DNA matches it firmly. The size entry is marked missing in some rows and otherwise reads once, few, many or a size class.

13 | TRBJ1-2 | . | TRBV20-1 | many | TGCAGTGCACCGACCCGGATACAAAGGGGCTACACCTTC | CSAPTRIQRGYTF
13 | TRBJ1-2 | . | TRBV7-8 | many | TGTGCCAGCAGCTCCCGCGAGCAGGGCGGCTACACCTTC | CASSSREQGGYTF
13 | TRBJ2-3 | . | TRBV10-3 | many | TGTGCCGGGGGCGGGGGCAACACAGATACGCAGTATTTT | CAGGGGNTDTQYF
17 | TRBJ2-1 | TRBD2 | TRBV11-2 | many | TGTGCCAGCAGCTTAAATTTAGCGGGAGTGAGTTACAATGAGCAGTTCTTC | CASSLNLAGVSYNEQFF
13 | TRBJ1-3 | . | TRBV7-9 | many | TGTGCCAGCAGCTTAAGTACGGGAAACACCATATATTTT | CASSLSTGNTIYF
12 | TRBJ1-6 | . | TRBV12-3/TRBV12-4 | many | TGTGCCAGCAGGATGGAAGGAGCACCCCTCCACTTT | CASRMEGAPLHF
12 | TRBJ2-7 | . | TRBV3-1 | many | TGTGCCAGCAGCCAAAGTTCGAACGAGCAGTACTTC | CASSQSSNEQYF
15 | TRBJ2-3 | . | TRBV5-1 | many | TGCGCCAGCAGCTTGGTGGCCAGGGGCACAGATACGCAGTATTTT | CASSLVARGTDTQYF
13 | TRBJ2-3 | . | TRBV6-4 | many | TGTGCCAGCAGTGCCAGGGGAGGAGATACGCAGTATTTT | CASSARGGDTQYF
14 | TRBJ2-7 | . | TRBV6-6 | many | TGTGCCAGCATCGACGGGGCAGGGACCTACGAGCAGTACTTC | CASIDGAGTYEQYF
14 | TRBJ1-1 | . | TRBV29-1 | few | TGCAGCGTTGAACGGCGACAGGCGGTGGCTGAAGCTTTCTTT | CSVERRQAVAEAFF
16 | TRBJ2-3 | TRBD2 | TRBV5-5 | many | TGTGCCAGCAGTTCCCTGACTAGCCGTTCCACAGATACGCAGTATTTT | CASSSLTSRSTDTQYF
15 | TRBJ1-2 | TRBD1 | TRBV5-1 | many | TGCGCCACCAGACCCCGAACAGGGGAGGACTATGGCTACACCTTC | CATRPRTGEDYGYTF
17 | TRBJ2-3 | TRBD2 | TRBV2 | . | TGTGCCAGCAGACTCGGACTAGCGGGGGGGCCGTCGGATACGCAGTATTTT | CASRLGLAGGPSDTQYF
17 | TRBJ2-5 | TRBD2 | TRBV20-1 | many | TGCAGTGCTGGGGGAGGGTCGGGAGTAGGGAGCCAAGAGACCCAGTACTTC | CSAGGGSGVGSQETQYF
17 | TRBJ2-5 | . | TRBV9 | . | TGTGTCAGCAGCGTTGATGTTGGCGCAGGGCATCAAGCGACCCAGTACTTC | CVSSVDVGAGHQATQYF
11 | TRBJ1-1 | . | TRBV20-1 | few | TGCAGTGCGCACACAGGGTTGGTAGCTTTCTTT | CSAHTGLVAFF
15 | TRBJ2-3 | TRBD2 | TRBV7-3 | many | TGTGCCAGCAGTTTCGGGACTAGCGGACGGGATACGCAGTATTTT | CASSFGTSGRDTQYF
13 | TRBJ2-7 | . | TRBV29-1 | . | TGCAGCGTTATGGCGGAGCCCACCTACGAGCAGTACTTC | CSVMAEPTYEQYF
14 | TRBJ2-1 | TRBD2 | TRBV4-1 | many | TGCGCCAGCAGCACCCAGCGGGAGGGCAATGAGCAGTTCTTC | CASSTQREGNEQFF
15 | TRBJ2-3 | TRBD1 | TRBV5-4 | many | TGTGCCAGCTTCCCCGGGACAGGATACACAGATACGCAGTATTTT | CASFPGTGYTDTQYF
14 | TRBJ2-3 | . | TRBV25-1 | . | TGTGCCAGCTTATATGGGACCAGCACAGATACGCAGTATTTT | CASLYGTSTDTQYF
16 | TRBJ2-7 | . | TRBV10-3 | once | TGTGCCATCAGTAAGTCCGTGGCGGGGAGCTCCTTCGAGCAGTACTTC | CAISKSVAGSSFEQYF
16 | TRBJ1-2 | TRBD1 | TRBV20-1 | once | TGCAGTGCTAGCTCTGGGGGGCAGGGGGTAAACTATGGCTACACCTTC | CSASSGGQGVNYGYTF
16 | TRBJ1-3 | TRBD1 | TRBV10-2 | many | TGCGCCAGCAGCGTATCCCGGGACAGCTCTGGAAACACCATATATTTT | CASSVSRDSSGNTIYF
14 | TRBJ1-5 | TRBD1 | TRBV6-5 | few | TGTGCCAGCAGTCACTCGACAGGGCAGGGGCCCCAGCATTTT | CASSHSTGQGPQHF
14 | TRBJ1-5 | . | TRBV5-4 | many | TGTGCCAGCAGCCTAGGGGGAAGGAGTCAGCCCCAGCATTTT | CASSLGGRSQPQHF
12 | TRBJ2-5 | . | TRBV10-2 | many | TGCGCCAGCAGCGCAGGGGTAGAGACCCAGTACTTC | CASSAGVETQYF
14 | TRBJ1-6 | TRBD1 | TRBV6-2/TRBV6-3 | many | TGTGCCAGCAGTTCACAGGGGTGGGGTTCACCCCTCCACTTT | CASSSQGWGSPLHF
15 | TRBJ2-2 | . | TRBV28 | . | TGTGCCAGCACCGAGGCCGGGTGGAACACCGGGGAGCTGTTTTTT | CASTEAGWNTGELFF
13 | TRBJ2-1 | TRBD2 | TRBV20-1 | many | TGCAGTGCTGGGACTAGCGGGAGGAATGAGCAGTTCTTC | CSAGTSGRNEQFF
14 | TRBJ2-7 | . | TRBV5-5 | . | TGTGCCAGCAGCTTGGAACGTCCTCAGGACGAGCAGTACTTC | CASSLERPQDEQYF
17 | TRBJ2-6 | TRBD2 | TRBV5-1 | . | TGCGCCAGCAGCTTGGCTAGCGGGGGAACTGGGGCCAACGTCCTGACTTTC | CASSLASGGTGANVLTF
14 | TRBJ1-3 | . | TRBV2 | . | TGTGCCAGCAGTGAGCACAGCCCCGGAAACACCATATATTTT | CASSEHSPGNTIYF
14 | TRBJ1-2 | . | TRBV6-5 | many | TGTGCCAGCAGTTACGCGAGGACGAACTATGGCTACACCTTC | CASSYARTNYGYTF
16 | TRBJ2-3 | TRBD1 | TRBV4-3 | many | TGCGCCAGCAGCCAAGATACAGGACAGGCCCCAGATACGCAGTATTTT | CASSQDTGQAPDTQYF
19 | TRBJ2-6 | TRBD1 | TRBV5-5 | many | TGTGCCAGCAGCTTGGGGGACAGGGGGCCGAGCTCTGGGGCCAACGTCCTGACTTTC | CASSLGDRGPSSGANVLTF
16 | TRBJ1-5 | . | TRBV20-1 | many | TGCAGTGCTAGAGTCGTGAATCGTGATGGCAATCAGCCCCAGCATTTT | CSARVVNRDGNQPQHF
14 | TRBJ2-1 | . | TRBV27 | few | TGTGCCAGCAGTTTAAGGACAGCCTACAATGAGCAGTTCTTC | CASSLRTAYNEQFF
12 | TRBJ2-1 | . | TRBV2 | many | TGTGCCAGCGGGCGAGACTACAATGAGCAGTTCTTC | CASGRDYNEQFF
13 | TRBJ1-4 | . | TRBV12-3/TRBV12-4 | many | TGTGCCAGCAGTTTGAATAGGGGAGAAAAACTGTTTTTT | CASSLNRGEKLFF
14 | TRBJ1-5 | TRBD1 | TRBV20-1 | many | TGCAGTGCTAGAGTGGGGACAGGCAATCAGCCCCAGCATTTT | CSARVGTGNQPQHF
11 | TRBJ1-2 | . | TRBV20-1 | many | TGCGGCTCAGGGGATAACTATGGCTACACCTTC | CGSGDNYGYTF
14 | TRBJ2-2 | . | TRBV29-1 | . | TGCAGCGTTGAATCAGGGGTGTTTACCGGGGAGCTGTTTTTT | CSVESGVFTGELFF
17 | TRBJ2-3 | TRBD2 | TRBV7-2 | . | TGTGCCAGCAGCCTCGGTACTAGCGGGGCCGCTAGAGATCCGCAGTATTTT | CASSLGTSGAARDPQYF
15 | TRBJ2-1 | TRBD1 | TRBV20-1 | many | TGCAGTGCTTACCAAGGGGGCAGGAGGCCGGATGAGCAGTTCTTC | CSAYQGGRRPDEQFF
17 | TRBJ1-1 | . | TRBV12-3/TRBV12-4 | . | TGTGCCAGCAGCCCTGCCGTAGGACAGCCCATGAACACTGAAGCTTTCTTT | CASSPAVGQPMNTEAFF
14 | TRBJ2-2 | . | TRBV20-1 | many | TGCAGTGCTAGAGTAGGGGGATACACCGGGGAGCTGTTTTTT | CSARVGGYTGELFF
14 | TRBJ1-2 | . | TRBV12-3/TRBV12-4 | . | TGTGCCAGCAGCTGGGGGAAGGAGGGCTATGGCTACACCTTC | CASSWGKEGYGYTF
17 | TRBJ2-3 | TRBD2 | TRBV7-8 | many | TGTGCCAGCAGCTTACCACGCTTAGCGGGACCCACAGATACGCAGTATTTT | CASSLPRLAGPTDTQYF
14 | TRBJ2-1 | TRBD1 | TRBV2 | many | TGTGCCAGCAGCACCGGGACAGCCTACAATGAGCAGTTCTTC | CASSTGTAYNEQFF
14 | TRBJ1-3 | TRBD1 | TRBV20-1 | many | TGCAGTGCTCCAGACAGGGAGGCTGGAAACACCATATATTTT | CSAPDREAGNTIYF
16 | TRBJ1-5 | . | TRBV6-2/TRBV6-3 | many | TGTGCCAGCAGGCCGGGACGGATTTATAGCAATCAGCCCCAGCATTTT | CASRPGRIYSNQPQHF